The 4 T cell receptor beta chains listed next were all sequenced from one sample in a study of response to subunit inactivated influenza vaccine. TCRdb re-called the RT-PCR reads through MiXCR, storing one row per CDR3 protein. The sample has roughly 500,000 distinct CDR3 sequences; more than 15% are singletons. The sample consisted of CD4+ T cells sorted from PBMCs, taken about 24 months after vaccination. Every receptor here comes from a man aged 50-75 years who received an inactivated influenza vaccine.

In its sample, this clonotype was seen a few times. The chain recombines TRBV3-1 with TRBJ2-1, with 8 bases that match TRBD1. Unmatched junction bases numbered 7, after V lost 5 bases and J lost 7 bases. CDR1 is LGHDT, CDR2 YNNKEL, per germline (reference sequence). This CDR3 is built from 14 residues. CDR3 DNA sequence: TGTGCCAGCAGCTATACAGGGGGACGGAATGAGCAGTTCTTC. Translation gives CASSYTGGRNEQFF.

A note on this clonotype: Sequence at one end of the junction differs from germline and may be a read error. The chain employs TRBV7-2 and TRBJ2-7; perhaps TRBD2 as D (7 bases). CDR1 is SGHTA and CDR2 is FQGNSA in the germline V gene. The CDR3 sequence is 15 residues long. CDR3 protein: CASSLAGTGTHEQYF. For the CDR3, the DNA is TGTGCCAGCAGTTTAGCGGGCACAGGGACCCACGAGCAGTACTTC.

V gene TRBV27 combines with J gene TRBJ2-3; the match to TRBD2 covers 9 bases. CDR1 is MNHEY, CDR2 SMNVEV, per germline (reference sequence). J gave up 5 bases and V 4 bases, and 10 bases lay outside the gene matches. CDR3 length: 16 amino acids. The CDR3 protein is CASSSVGREGRDTQYF. In DNA, the CDR3 is TGTGCCAGCAGTTCGGTGGGGCGGGAGGGCCGAGATACGCAGTATTTT.

The chain recombines TRBV9 with TRBJ2-4; tentatively, D is TRBD2 (6 bases). Germline assignment: CDR1 SGDLS and CDR2 YYNGEE. V lost 4 bases to trimming and J lost 5 bases, with 10 bases between them. The CDR3 is made up of 13 amino acids. The chain's CDR3 is CASSPGLQNIQYF. The DNA of the CDR3 is TGTGCCAGCAGCCCGGGACTGCAAAACATTCAGTACTTC.